The 30 T cell receptor beta chains reported below all come from one sample, sequenced in a study of blood T cell repertoires in COVID-19. Profiled with immunoSEQ multiplex PCR; TCRdb holds only in-frame clones, not every one. Counted here are 250,000 to 300,000 clones, approximately 78% occurring once; the ten biggest clones make up over 4%. Material: PBMCs or T cells enriched from blood (not recorded which). Every receptor here comes from a man aged 35 to 55 who had been exposed to COVID-19.

The chain is built from TRBV9 and TRBJ2-3; TRBD1 is a possible D gene (5 bases). The V gene lost 4 bases and the J gene lost 0 bases, with 30 bases spanning the gap. Germline-derived CDR1 and CDR2 are SGDLS and YYNGEE. The length of the CDR3 is 21 residues. The CDR3 DNA reads as TGTGCCAGCAGCCCTTCGATCCAAAGGGGCTCCTGGGGTTCTAGCACAGATACGCAGTATTTT. It encodes CASSPSIQRGSWGSSTDTQYF.

V is TRBV5-4 and J is TRBJ2-1; 9 bases line up with TRBD2. Per germline, CDR1 SGHNT and CDR2 YYREEE (reference sequence). This CDR3 is built from 15 residues. The J segment lost 7 bases and the V segment lost 4 bases, leaving 9 bases of the junction unmatched. CDR3 nucleotide sequence: TGTGCCAGCAGCCGTCCCGGGACTAGCCGGAATGAGCAGTTCTTC. As protein: CASSRPGTSRNEQFF.

The chain carries TRBV5-1 and TRBJ2-3; TRBD2 aligns across 9 bases. CDR3 size: 14 residues. Germline V gene data show CDR1 as SGHRS and CDR2 as YFSETQ. V was clipped by 5 bases and J by 4 bases; unmatched bases: 5. For the CDR3, the DNA is TGCGCCAGCAGAATTAGCGGGAGTTCAGATACGCAGTATTTT. Residues: CASRISGSSDTQYF.

J is TRBJ1-1 and V is TRBV3-1 (or the pseudogene TRBV3-2), with D perhaps matching TRBD1 (5 bases). From germline, CDR1 is LGHDT and CDR2 YNNKEL (reference sequence). Trimming removed 1 base at V and 4 bases at J, with 10 bases between. This CDR3 is 14 amino acids long. The CDR3 DNA sequence: TGTGCCAGCAGCCAAGTGGGAGGGGCCACTGAAGCTTTCTTT. Translated: CASSQVGGATEAFF.

The chain links TRBV5-1 to TRBJ1-2; D is possibly TRBD1 (5 bases). The V gene lost 0 bases and the J gene lost 8 bases, with 11 bases spanning the gap. The V gene's germline CDR1 is SGHRS and CDR2 YFSETQ. This CDR3 comprises 13 residues. CDR3 sequence: CASSLGGLIGYTF. CDR3 coding DNA: TGCGCCAGCAGCTTGGGGGGCTTGATAGGCTACACCTTC.

This chain joins TRBV5-5 and TRBJ2-1; possibly TRBD1 for D (6 bases). The CDR3 runs to 13 residues. The V end lost 6 bases, the J end lost 8 bases, and 15 bases lay between the germline ends. The germline gives CDR1 SGHKS, CDR2 YYEKEE (reference sequence). The CDR3 nucleotides are TGTGCCAGCATGATTGGGGGCCGCGATGAGCAGTTCTTC. It translates to CASMIGGRDEQFF.

This clone was detected only a few times. The rearrangement links TRBV7-2 to TRBJ1-6; D is uncertain. Trimming removed 7 bases from V and 10 bases from J, with 17 bases in between. CDR3 length: 14 residues. The germline CDR1 and CDR2 sequences are SGHTA and FQGNSA. This chain's CDR3 is CASTSGAVGSPLHF. The DNA for the CDR3 is TGTGCCAGCACCTCGGGTGCGGTAGGATCACCCCTCCACTTT.

The chain carries TRBV10-3 and TRBJ1-2; a weak D match, TRBD1 (5 bases). Trimming removed 2 bases from V and 8 bases from J, with 21 bases in between. Germline loops: CDR1 ENHRY, CDR2 SYGVKD. The CDR3 consists of 16 residues. Written as DNA, the CDR3 is TGTGCCATCAGTGAGCCCCGACAGTTTCCCGCTTTGGGCTACACCTTC. Encoded protein: CAISEPRQFPALGYTF.

V is TRBV6-4 and J is TRBJ1-5, with D perhaps matching TRBD1 (5 bases). Trimming cost V 1 base and J 6 bases, with 13 bases left between them. CDR3 size: 15 residues. Germline V gene lookup returns CDR1 MRHNA and CDR2 SNTAGT. CDR3 region: CASSDYPGSGQPQHF. The CDR3 bases are TGTGCCAGCAGTGACTACCCAGGGTCCGGTCAGCCCCAGCATTTT.

The chain uses TRBV2 and TRBJ1-1; 8 bases are shared with TRBD1. CDR3 length equals 16 residues. Germline CDR1 and CDR2: SNHLY and FYNNEI. V lost 2 bases to trimming and J lost 5 bases; unmatched junction nucleotides: 10. CDR3 sequence reads: CASSEFPTGTGTEAFF. CDR3 in DNA: TGTGCCAGCAGTGAATTCCCGACAGGGACAGGAACTGAAGCTTTCTTT.

This chain uses TRBV11-3 with TRBJ2-3; possibly TRBD1 for D (5 bases). V gave up 5 bases and J gave up 0 bases, with 12 bases separating them. The V gene's germline CDR1 is SGHNT and CDR2 YENEEA. CDR3 length: 15 amino acids. CDR3 DNA: TGTGCCAGCAGCCCCCCCTCAGGGAGCACAGATACGCAGTATTTT. Amino acid sequence: CASSPPSGSTDTQYF.

The chain couples TRBV10-1 to TRBJ1-1; D call uncertain. The length of the CDR3 is 11 residues. Germline V gene sequence: CDR1 WNHNN, CDR2 SYGVQD (reference sequence). Trimming took 2 bases from V and 11 from J, leaving 9 bases between them. The CDR3 sequence: CASSEGGRAFF. CDR3 nucleotides: TGCGCCAGCAGTGAGGGTGGCCGCGCTTTCTTT.

The chain combines TRBV5-1 with TRBJ2-7; D might be TRBD1 (5 bases). Germline CDR1 and CDR2: SGHRS and YFSETQ. Trimming stripped 0 bases from V and 0 bases from J, with 10 bases between. This CDR3 comprises 15 residues. DNA for the CDR3: TGCGCCAGCAGCTTGGCCGTCGACAGCTCCTACGAGCAGTACTTC. This encodes CASSLAVDSSYEQYF.

The chain links TRBV3-1 (or the pseudogene TRBV3-2) to TRBJ1-1, with D tentatively TRBD1 (6 bases). Germline-derived CDR1 and CDR2 are LGHDT and YNNKEL (reference sequence). The CDR3 contains 14 residues. V was trimmed by 5 bases and J by 4 bases, leaving 14 bases between them. The CDR3 sequence is CASSSTSGVTEAFF. DNA of the CDR3: TGTGCCAGCAGCTCCACCTCAGGGGTCACTGAAGCTTTCTTT.

The chain recombines TRBV12-3 or TRBV12-4 with TRBJ1-1; 7 nucleotides line up with TRBD1. The CDR3 contains 12 residues. Trimming at V came to 5 bases and at J to 10 bases, leaving 7 bases not matched to a gene. This chain's CDR3 is CASSPLAGGAFF. CDR3 nucleotide sequence: TGTGCCAGCAGTCCCCTCGCAGGGGGAGCTTTCTTT.

This clone came up once. The rearrangement joins TRBV4-1 to TRBJ2-7; TRBD2 matches 7 bases. Per germline, CDR1 MGHRA and CDR2 YSYEKL. V shed 11 bases, J shed 3 bases, and the junction held 13 bases outside the gene matches. The CDR3 totals 14 residues. The CDR3 loop reads CAPSPPGGLYEQYF. CDR3 DNA: TGCGCCCCCAGCCCACCGGGGGGACTCTACGAGCAGTACTTC.

V is TRBV19 and J is TRBJ1-3, with D maybe TRBD1 (5 bases). Between the trimmed V and J ends, which lost 1 base and 5 bases, there was a span of 12 bases. CDR1 and CDR2 from the germline V gene are LNHDA and SQIVND (reference sequence). The CDR3 extends over 15 amino acids. In nucleotides, the CDR3 is TGTGCCAGTAGTATAGGCGGCGGGGCCAGAAACACCATATATTTT. It is translated as CASSIGGGARNTIYF.

The chain uses TRBV13 and TRBJ2-7, with 9 positions matching TRBD1. J lost 2 bases, V lost 5 bases, and 7 bases had no gene match. The germline gives CDR1 PRHDT, CDR2 FYEKMQ (reference sequence). This CDR3 is 15 amino acids long. CDR3 amino acids: CASSPPGTGTYEQYF. DNA of the CDR3: TGTGCCAGCAGCCCACCCGGGACAGGGACCTACGAGCAGTACTTC.

This chain connects TRBV27 to TRBJ2-1; 9 positions match TRBD2. The junction had 10 bases not matched to a gene; V was cut back by 8 bases and J by 5 bases. The CDR3 has 15 amino acids. The germline V gene has CDR1 MNHEY and CDR2 SMNVEV (reference sequence). The CDR3 protein is CASRAGGGVNNEQFF. DNA for the CDR3: TGTGCCAGCCGAGCGGGCGGGGGGGTGAACAATGAGCAGTTCTTC.

The V and J genes are TRBV7-9 and TRBJ2-2, with D tentatively TRBD1 (5 bases). Germline V gene sequence: CDR1 SEHNR, CDR2 FQNEAQ (reference sequence). The CDR3 is made up of 16 amino acids. Trimming removed 5 bases at V and 6 bases at J, with 19 bases between. CDR3 sequence reads: CASSRPSGAVSGELFF. DNA for the CDR3: TGTGCCAGCAGCCGTCCCTCTGGGGCGGTATCCGGGGAGCTGTTTTTT.

This sequence joins TRBV3-1 (or the pseudogene TRBV3-2) and TRBJ1-3; possible D gene TRBD1, 6 bases. CDR3 size: 16 residues. Trimming took off 4 bases at V and 0 bases at J, with 13 bases between the two ends. Looked up from germline, CDR1 is LGHDT and CDR2 is YNNKEL (reference sequence). The CDR3 loop reads CASSPDRSFSGNTIYF. DNA of the CDR3: TGTGCCAGCAGCCCGGACAGATCTTTCTCTGGAAACACCATATATTTT.

The gene calls are TRBV12-5 and TRBJ2-7; TRBD2 is a possible D gene (5 bases). The germline V and J ends were trimmed by 5 bases and 2 bases, with 16 bases remaining between them. Looked up from germline, CDR1 is LGHNT and CDR2 is FRNRAP. The CDR3 length is 15 residues. The CDR3 nucleotides read TGTGCTAGTGGTCCTCCAGTGGGAGAGCCCTACGAGCAGTACTTC. This sequence encodes CASGPPVGEPYEQYF.

This chain joins TRBV30 and TRBJ2-3; D perhaps matches TRBD2 (5 bases). This CDR3 comprises 15 residues. The V gene's germline CDR1 is GTSNPN and CDR2 SVGIG (reference sequence). Trimming stripped 7 bases from V and 0 bases from J, with 17 bases between. CDR3 coding DNA: TGTGCCTTCGGCCTTGGCGGGCCTAGCACAGATACGCAGTATTTT. This codes for CAFGLGGPSTDTQYF.

V usage is TRBV18 and J usage is TRBJ2-6, with a possible D match to TRBD1 (6 bases). Germline CDR1 reads KGHSH; CDR2 reads LQKENI. The V and J ends lost 4 bases and 2 bases respectively, with 15 bases between them. The CDR3 is 17 residues long. CDR3 residues: CASSQTGLRAGANVLTF. CDR3 nucleotide sequence: TGTGCCAGCTCACAGACAGGCTTGAGGGCTGGGGCCAACGTCCTGACTTTC.

V is TRBV19 and J is TRBJ2-3; the D gene is possibly TRBD1 (5 bases). V lost 5 bases and J lost 0, with 15 bases in between. The CDR3 runs to 16 residues. CDR1 LNHDA and CDR2 SQIVND come from the germline V gene (reference sequence). The CDR3 spells CASSPGPRASTDTQYF. The CDR3 DNA sequence: TGTGCCAGTAGTCCAGGGCCCCGGGCTAGCACAGATACGCAGTATTTT.

This sequence joins TRBV18 and TRBJ1-1, with 8 bases that match TRBD1. J lost 5 bases, V lost 4 bases, and 12 bases had no gene match. The CDR3 is 16 amino acids. In germline, CDR1 is KGHSH, CDR2 LQKENI. The CDR3 reads CASSLGTGGPRTEAFF. CDR3 nucleotide sequence: TGTGCCAGCTCACTCGGAACAGGGGGTCCTCGGACTGAAGCTTTCTTT.

The chain couples TRBV10-3 to TRBJ2-7; 8 bases are shared with TRBD1. This CDR3 is 12 amino acids long. CDR1 ENHRY and CDR2 SYGVKD come from the germline V gene. The ends lost 5 bases at V and 6 bases at J; junction bases unmatched: 3. CDR3 residues: CAISKDRAEQYF. CDR3 DNA: TGTGCCATCAGTAAGGACAGGGCCGAGCAGTACTTC.

V and J are TRBV11-3 and TRBJ2-6; the match to TRBD1 covers 7 bases. Trimming cost V 11 bases and J 2 bases; bases outside gene matches: 6. The germline V gene has CDR1 SGHNT and CDR2 YENEEA. CDR3 length: 14 residues. Written as DNA, the CDR3 is TGTGCCTCCAATAGGGGGCCTGGGGCCAACGTCCTGACTTTC. It codes for CASNRGPGANVLTF.

The CDR3 coding sequence is TGTGCCAGCAGTTCCCGACAGGGACGGTGGAACACTGAAGCTTTCTTT. Translating gives CASSSRQGRWNTEAFF. The chain employs TRBV27 and TRBJ1-1; TRBD1 matches at 7 bases. CDR1 and CDR2 from the germline V gene are MNHEY and SMNVEV (reference sequence). This CDR3 spans 16 amino acids. J lost 1 base, V lost 4 bases, and 9 bases had no gene match.

The chain carries TRBV27 and TRBJ1-6, with D possibly matching TRBD1 (6 bases). The CDR3 length is 13 residues. Looked up from germline, CDR1 is MNHEY and CDR2 is SMNVEV (reference sequence). V was trimmed by 6 bases and J by 12 bases, leaving 15 bases between them. This chain's CDR3 is CASSPGTRLPLHF. Written as DNA, the CDR3 is TGTGCCAGCAGCCCCGGGACACGGCTACCCCTCCACTTT.